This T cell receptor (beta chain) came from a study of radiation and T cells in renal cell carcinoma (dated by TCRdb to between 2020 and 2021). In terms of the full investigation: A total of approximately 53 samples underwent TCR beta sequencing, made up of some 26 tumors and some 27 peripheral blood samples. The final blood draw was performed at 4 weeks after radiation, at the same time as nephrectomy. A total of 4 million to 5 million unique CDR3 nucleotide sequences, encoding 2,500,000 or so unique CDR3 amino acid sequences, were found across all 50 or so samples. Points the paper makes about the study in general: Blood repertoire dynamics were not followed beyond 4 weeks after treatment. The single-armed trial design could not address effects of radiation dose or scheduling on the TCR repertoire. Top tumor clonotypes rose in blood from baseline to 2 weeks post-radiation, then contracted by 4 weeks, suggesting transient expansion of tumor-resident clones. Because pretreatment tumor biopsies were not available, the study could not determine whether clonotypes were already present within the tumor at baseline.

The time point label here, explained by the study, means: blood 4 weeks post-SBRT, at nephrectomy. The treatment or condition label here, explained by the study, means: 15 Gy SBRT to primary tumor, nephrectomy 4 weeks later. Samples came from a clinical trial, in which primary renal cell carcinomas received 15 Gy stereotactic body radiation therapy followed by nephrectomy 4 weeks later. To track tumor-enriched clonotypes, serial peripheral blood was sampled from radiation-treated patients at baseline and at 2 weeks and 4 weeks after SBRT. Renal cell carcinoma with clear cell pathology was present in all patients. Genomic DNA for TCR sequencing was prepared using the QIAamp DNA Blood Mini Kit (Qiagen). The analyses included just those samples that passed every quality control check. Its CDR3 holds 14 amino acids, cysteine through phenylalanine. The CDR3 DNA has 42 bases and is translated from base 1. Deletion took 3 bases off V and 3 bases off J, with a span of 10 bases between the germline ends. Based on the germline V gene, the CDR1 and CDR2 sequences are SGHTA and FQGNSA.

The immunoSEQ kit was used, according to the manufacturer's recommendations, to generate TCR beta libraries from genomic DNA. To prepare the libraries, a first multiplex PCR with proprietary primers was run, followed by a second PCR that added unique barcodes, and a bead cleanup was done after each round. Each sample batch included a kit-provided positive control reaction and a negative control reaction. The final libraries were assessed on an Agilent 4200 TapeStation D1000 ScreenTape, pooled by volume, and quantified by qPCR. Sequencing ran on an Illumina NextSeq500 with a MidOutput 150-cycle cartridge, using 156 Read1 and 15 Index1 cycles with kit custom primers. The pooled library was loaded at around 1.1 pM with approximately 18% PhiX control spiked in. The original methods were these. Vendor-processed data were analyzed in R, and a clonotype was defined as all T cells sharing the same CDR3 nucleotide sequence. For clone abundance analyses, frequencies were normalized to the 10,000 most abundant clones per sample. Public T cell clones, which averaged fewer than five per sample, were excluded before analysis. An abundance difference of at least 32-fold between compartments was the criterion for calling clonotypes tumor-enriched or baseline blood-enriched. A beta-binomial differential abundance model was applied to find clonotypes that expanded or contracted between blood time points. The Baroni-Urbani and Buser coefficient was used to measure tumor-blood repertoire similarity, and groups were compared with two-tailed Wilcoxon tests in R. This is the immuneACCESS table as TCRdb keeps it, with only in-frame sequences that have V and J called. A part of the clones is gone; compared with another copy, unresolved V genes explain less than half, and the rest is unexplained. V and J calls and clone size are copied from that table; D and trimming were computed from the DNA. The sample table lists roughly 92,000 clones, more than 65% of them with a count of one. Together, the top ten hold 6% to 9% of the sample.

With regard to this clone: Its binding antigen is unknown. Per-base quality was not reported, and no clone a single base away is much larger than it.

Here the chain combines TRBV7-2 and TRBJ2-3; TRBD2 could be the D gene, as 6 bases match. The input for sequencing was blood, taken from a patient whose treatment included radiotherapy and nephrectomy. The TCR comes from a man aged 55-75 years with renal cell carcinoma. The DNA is TGTGCCAGCAGCTTGGACTACCAAACAGATACGCAGTATTTT. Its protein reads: CASSLDYQTDTQYF.